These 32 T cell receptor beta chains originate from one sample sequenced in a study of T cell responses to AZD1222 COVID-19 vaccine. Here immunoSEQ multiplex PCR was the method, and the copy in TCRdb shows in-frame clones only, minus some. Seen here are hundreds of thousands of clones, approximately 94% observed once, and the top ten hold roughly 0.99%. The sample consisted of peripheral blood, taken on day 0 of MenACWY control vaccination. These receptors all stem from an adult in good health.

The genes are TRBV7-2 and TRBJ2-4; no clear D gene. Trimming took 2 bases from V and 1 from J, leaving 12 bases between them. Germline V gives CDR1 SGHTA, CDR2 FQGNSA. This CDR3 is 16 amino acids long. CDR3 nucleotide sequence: TGTGCCAGCAGCTTATCCCGCTCCATGGCCAAAAACATTCAGTACTTC. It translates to CASSLSRSMAKNIQYF.

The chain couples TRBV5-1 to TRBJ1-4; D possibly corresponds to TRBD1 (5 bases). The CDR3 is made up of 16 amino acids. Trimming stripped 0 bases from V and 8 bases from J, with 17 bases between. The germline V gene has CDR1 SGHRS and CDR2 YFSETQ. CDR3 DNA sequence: TGCGCCAGCAGCTTGGGGTCCGGGGGGTCGAGAGAAAAACTGTTTTTT. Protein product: CASSLGSGGSREKLFF.

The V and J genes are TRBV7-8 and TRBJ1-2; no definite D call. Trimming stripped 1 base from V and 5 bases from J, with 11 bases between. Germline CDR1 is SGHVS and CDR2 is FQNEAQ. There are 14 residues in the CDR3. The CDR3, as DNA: TGTGCCAGCAGCTTAGGTTCCGGAGTATATGGCTACACCTTC. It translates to CASSLGSGVYGYTF.

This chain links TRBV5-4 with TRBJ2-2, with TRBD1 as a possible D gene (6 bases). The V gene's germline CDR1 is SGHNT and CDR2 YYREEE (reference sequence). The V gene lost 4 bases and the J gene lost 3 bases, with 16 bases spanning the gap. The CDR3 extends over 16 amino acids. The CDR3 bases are TGTGCCAGCAGCCGTTCCGACAGGCTGTACACCGGGGAGCTGTTTTTT. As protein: CASSRSDRLYTGELFF.

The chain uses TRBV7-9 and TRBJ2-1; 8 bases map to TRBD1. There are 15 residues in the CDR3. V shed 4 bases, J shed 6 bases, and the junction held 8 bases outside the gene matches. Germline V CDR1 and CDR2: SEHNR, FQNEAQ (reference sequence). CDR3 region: CASSWQDRVTNEQFF. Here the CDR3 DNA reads TGTGCCAGCAGCTGGCAGGACAGGGTTACCAATGAGCAGTTCTTC. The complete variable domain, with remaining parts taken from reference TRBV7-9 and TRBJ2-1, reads DTGVSQNPRHKITKRGQNVTFRCDPISEHNRLYWYRQTLGQGPEFLTYFQNEAQLEKSRLLSDRFSAERPKGSFSTLEIQRTEQGDSAMYLCASSWQDRVTNEQFFGPGTRLTVL.

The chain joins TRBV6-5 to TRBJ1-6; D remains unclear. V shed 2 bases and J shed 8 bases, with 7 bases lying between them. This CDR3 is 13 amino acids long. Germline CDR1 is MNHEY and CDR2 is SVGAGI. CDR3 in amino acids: CASSYGGYSPLHF. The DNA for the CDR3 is TGTGCCAGCAGTTACGGAGGTTATTCACCCCTCCACTTT.

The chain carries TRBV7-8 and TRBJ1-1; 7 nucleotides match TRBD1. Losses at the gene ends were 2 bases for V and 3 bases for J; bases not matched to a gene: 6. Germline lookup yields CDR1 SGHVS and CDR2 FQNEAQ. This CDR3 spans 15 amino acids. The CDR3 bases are TGTGCCAGCAGCTTAAACCCAAGGGGGCACACTGAAGCTTTCTTT. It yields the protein CASSLNPRGHTEAFF.

The CDR3, as DNA: TGTGCCAGTAGTACGGGGAGATTCTCTGGGGCCAACGTCCTGACTTTC. Translating gives CASSTGRFSGANVLTF. The chain combines TRBV19 with TRBJ2-6, with a possible D match to TRBD2 (5 bases). Trimming stripped 4 bases from V and 0 bases from J, with 10 bases between. This CDR3 region has 16 residues. Germline values: CDR1 LNHDA, CDR2 SQIVND (reference sequence).

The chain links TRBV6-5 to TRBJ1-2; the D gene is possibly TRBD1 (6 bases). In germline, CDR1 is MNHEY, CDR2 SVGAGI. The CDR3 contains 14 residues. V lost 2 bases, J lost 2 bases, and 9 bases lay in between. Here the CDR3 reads CASSYRGKNYGYTF. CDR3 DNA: TGTGCCAGCAGTTACAGGGGGAAGAACTATGGCTACACCTTC.

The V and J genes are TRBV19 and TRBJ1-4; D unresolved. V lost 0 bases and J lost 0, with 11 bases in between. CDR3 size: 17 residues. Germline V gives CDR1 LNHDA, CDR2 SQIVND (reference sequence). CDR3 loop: CASSIDHGTATNEKLFF. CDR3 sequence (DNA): TGTGCCAGTAGTATAGACCATGGAACAGCAACTAATGAAAAACTGTTTTTT.

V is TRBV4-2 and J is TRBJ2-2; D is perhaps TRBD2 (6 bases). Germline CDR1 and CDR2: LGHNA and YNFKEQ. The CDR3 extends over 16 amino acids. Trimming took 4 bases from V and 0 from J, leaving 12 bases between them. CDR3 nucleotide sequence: TGTGCCAGCAGCCCTATGGGGGGAGCGAACACCGGGGAGCTGTTTTTT. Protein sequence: CASSPMGGANTGELFF.

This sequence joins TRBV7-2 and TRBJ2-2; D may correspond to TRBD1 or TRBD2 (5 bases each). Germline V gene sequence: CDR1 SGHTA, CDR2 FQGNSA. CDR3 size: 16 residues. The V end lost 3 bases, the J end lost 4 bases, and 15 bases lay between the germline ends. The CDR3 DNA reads TGTGCCAGCAGCTTGCCCGGGACGGGGTCCACCGGGGAGCTGTTTTTT. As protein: CASSLPGTGSTGELFF. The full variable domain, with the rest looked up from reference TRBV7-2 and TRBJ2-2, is GAGVSQSPSNKVTEKGKDVELRCDPISGHTALYWYRQSLGQGLEFLIYFQGNSAPDKSGLPSDRFSAERTGGSVSTLTIQRTQQEDSAVYLCASSLPGTGSTGELFFGEGSRLTVL.

Here the CDR3 DNA reads TGTGCCAGCACCGCGGGGGACAGGGGCTACGAGCAGTACTTC. This codes for CASTAGDRGYEQYF. The chain recombines TRBV6-4 with TRBJ2-7, with 10 bases lining up with TRBD1. V gave up 7 bases and J gave up 3 bases; unmatched junction bases: 6. Germline CDR1 MRHNA, CDR2 SNTAGT. The CDR3 extends over 14 amino acids.

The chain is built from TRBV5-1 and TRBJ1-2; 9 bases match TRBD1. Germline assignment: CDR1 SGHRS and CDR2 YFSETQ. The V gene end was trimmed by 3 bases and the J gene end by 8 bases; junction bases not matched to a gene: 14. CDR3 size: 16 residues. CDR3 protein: CASSSTGGSLPGGYTF. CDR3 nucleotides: TGCGCCAGCAGCTCGACAGGGGGAAGTTTACCAGGAGGCTACACCTTC.

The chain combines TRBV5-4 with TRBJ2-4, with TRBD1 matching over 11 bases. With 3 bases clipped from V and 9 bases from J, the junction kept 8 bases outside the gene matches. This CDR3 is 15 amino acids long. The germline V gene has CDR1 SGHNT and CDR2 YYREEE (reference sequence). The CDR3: CASSWDRGTSGIQYF. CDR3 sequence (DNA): TGTGCCAGCAGCTGGGACAGGGGGACCTCTGGCATTCAGTACTTC. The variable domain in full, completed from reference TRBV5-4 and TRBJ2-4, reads ETGVTQSPTHLIKTRGQQVTLRCSSQSGHNTVSWYQQALGQGPQFIFQYYREEENGRGNFPPRFSGLQFPNYSSELNVNALELDDSALYLCASSWDRGTSGIQYFGAGTRLSVL.

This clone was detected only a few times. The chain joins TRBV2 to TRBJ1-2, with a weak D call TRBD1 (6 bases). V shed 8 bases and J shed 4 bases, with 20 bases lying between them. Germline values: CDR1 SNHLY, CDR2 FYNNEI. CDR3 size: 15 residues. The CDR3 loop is CASGGTQILGYGYTF. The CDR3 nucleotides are TGTGCCAGCGGAGGGACACAGATTCTTGGCTATGGCTACACCTTC.

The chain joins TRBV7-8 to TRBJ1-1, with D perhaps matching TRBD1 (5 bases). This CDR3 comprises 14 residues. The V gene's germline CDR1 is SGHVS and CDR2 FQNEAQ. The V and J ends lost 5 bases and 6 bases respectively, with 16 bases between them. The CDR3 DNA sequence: TGTGCCAGCAGCATGGACACGCCGGCAGCTGAAGCTTTCTTT. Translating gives CASSMDTPAAEAFF.

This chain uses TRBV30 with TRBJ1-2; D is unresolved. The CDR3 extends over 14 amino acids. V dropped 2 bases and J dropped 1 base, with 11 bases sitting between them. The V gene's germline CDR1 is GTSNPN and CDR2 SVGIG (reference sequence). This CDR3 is CAWSSIQRNYGYTF. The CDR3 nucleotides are TGTGCCTGGAGTTCCATACAACGTAACTATGGCTACACCTTC.

CDR3 sequence reads: CASSQDLTWGTDTQYF. In DNA form, the CDR3 reads TGTGCCAGCAGCCAAGACCTCACGTGGGGCACAGATACGCAGTATTTT. The rearrangement links TRBV4-2 to TRBJ2-3; D gene unclear. The germline V and J ends were trimmed by 0 bases and 1 base, with 11 bases remaining between them. Per the germline V gene, CDR1 is LGHNA and CDR2 is YNFKEQ. This CDR3 is 16 amino acids long.

The CDR3: CASSFGEKTQYF. In DNA, the CDR3 is TGTGCCAGCAGCTTTGGAGAGAAGACCCAGTACTTC. V gene TRBV5-5 combines with J gene TRBJ2-5; D uncertain. V lost 2 bases to trimming and J lost 6 bases, with 8 bases between them. The CDR3 is 12 residues long. Germline-derived CDR1 and CDR2 are SGHKS and YYEKEE (reference sequence).

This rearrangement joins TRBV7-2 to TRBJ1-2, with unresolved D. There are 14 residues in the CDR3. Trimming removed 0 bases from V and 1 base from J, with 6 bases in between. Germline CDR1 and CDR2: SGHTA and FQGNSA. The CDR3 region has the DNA TGTGCCAGCAGCTTAGCCAACAGTAACTATGGCTACACCTTC. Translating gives CASSLANSNYGYTF.

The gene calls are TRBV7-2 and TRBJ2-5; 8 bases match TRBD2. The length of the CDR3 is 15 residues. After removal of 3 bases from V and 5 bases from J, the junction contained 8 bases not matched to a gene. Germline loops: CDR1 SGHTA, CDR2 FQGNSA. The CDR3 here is CASSFGTRGIETQYF. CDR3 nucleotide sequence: TGTGCCAGCAGCTTCGGGACTAGAGGTATCGAGACCCAGTACTTC.

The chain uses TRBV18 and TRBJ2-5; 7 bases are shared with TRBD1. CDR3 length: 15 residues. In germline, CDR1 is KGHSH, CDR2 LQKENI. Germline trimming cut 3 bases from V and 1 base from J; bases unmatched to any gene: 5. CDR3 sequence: CASSPQGVTQETQYF. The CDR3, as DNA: TGTGCCAGCTCACCGCAGGGGGTTACCCAAGAGACCCAGTACTTC.

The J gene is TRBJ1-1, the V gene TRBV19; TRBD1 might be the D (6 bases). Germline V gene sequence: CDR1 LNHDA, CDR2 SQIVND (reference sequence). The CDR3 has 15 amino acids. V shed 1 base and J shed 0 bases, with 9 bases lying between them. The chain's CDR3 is CASSIGGLMNTEAFF. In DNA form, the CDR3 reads TGTGCCAGTAGTATAGGGGGGCTTATGAACACTGAAGCTTTCTTT.

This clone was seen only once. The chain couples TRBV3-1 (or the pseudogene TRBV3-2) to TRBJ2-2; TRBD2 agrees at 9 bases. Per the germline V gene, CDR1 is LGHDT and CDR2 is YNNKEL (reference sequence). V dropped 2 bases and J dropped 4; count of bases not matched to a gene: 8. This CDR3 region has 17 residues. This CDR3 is CASSQLAGGQGTGELFF. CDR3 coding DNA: TGTGCCAGCAGCCAACTCGCGGGGGGGCAAGGCACCGGGGAGCTGTTTTTT.

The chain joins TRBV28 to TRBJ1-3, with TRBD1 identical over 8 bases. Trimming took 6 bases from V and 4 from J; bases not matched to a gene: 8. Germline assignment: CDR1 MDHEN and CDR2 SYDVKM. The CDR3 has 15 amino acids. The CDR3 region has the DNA TGTGCCAGCAGCATGCAGGGGGCGCAGGGAAACACCATATATTTT. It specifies CASSMQGAQGNTIYF.

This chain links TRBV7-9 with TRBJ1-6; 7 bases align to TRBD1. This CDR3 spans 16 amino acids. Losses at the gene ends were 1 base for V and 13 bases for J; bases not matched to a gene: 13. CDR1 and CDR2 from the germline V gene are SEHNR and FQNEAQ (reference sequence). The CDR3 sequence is CASSLGRQGWENPLHF. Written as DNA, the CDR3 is TGTGCCAGCAGCTTAGGGAGACAGGGCTGGGAAAATCCCCTCCACTTT.

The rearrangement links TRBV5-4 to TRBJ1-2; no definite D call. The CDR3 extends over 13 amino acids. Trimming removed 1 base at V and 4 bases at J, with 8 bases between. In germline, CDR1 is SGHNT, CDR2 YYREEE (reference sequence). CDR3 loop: CASSLPLTYGYTF. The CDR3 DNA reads TGTGCCAGCAGCTTGCCCTTAACCTATGGCTACACCTTC.

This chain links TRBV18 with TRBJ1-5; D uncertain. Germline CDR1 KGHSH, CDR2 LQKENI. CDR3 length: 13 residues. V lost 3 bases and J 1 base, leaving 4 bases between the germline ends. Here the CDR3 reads CASSPSSNQPQHF. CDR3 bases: TGTGCCAGCTCACCTAGCAGCAATCAGCCCCAGCATTTT.

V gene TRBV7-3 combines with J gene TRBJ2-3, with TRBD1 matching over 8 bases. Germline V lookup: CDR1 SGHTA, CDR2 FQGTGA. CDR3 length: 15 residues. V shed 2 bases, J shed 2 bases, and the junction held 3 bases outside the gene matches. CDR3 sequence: CASSLQGALTDTQYF. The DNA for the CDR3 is TGTGCCAGCAGCTTACAGGGGGCTCTCACAGATACGCAGTATTTT.

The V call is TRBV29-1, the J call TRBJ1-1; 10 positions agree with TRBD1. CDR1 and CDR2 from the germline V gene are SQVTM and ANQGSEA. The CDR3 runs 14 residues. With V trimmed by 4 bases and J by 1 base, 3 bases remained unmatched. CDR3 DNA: TGCAGCGTTGTTAGGACAGGGGGGAACACTGAAGCTTTCTTT. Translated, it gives CSVVRTGGNTEAFF.

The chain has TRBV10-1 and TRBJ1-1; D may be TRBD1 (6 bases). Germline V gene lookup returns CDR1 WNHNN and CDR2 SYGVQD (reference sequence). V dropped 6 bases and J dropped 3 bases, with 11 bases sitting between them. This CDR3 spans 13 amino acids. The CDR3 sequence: CASSWGPDTEAFF. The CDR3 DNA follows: TGCGCCAGCAGCTGGGGGCCTGACACTGAAGCTTTCTTT.